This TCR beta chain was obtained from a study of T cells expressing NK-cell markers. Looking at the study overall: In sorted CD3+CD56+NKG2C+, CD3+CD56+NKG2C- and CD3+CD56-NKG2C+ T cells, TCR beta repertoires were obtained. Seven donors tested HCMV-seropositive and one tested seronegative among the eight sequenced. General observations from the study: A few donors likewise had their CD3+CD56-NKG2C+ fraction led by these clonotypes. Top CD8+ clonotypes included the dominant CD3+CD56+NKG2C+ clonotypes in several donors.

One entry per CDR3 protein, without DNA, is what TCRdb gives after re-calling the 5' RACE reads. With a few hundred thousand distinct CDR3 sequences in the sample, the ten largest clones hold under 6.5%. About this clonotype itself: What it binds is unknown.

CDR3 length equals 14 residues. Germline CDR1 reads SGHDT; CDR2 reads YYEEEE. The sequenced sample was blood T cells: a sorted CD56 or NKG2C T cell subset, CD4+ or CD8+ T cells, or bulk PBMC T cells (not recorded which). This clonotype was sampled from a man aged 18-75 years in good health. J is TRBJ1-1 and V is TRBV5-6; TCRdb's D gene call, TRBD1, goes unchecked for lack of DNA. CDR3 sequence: CASSPQGVHTEAFF. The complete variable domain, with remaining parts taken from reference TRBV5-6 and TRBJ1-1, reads DAGVTQSPTHLIKTRGQQVTLRCSPKSGHDTVSWYQQALGQGPQFIFQYYEEEERQRGNFPDRFSGHQFPNYSSELNVNALLLGDSALYLCASSPQGVHTEAFFGQGTRLTVV.